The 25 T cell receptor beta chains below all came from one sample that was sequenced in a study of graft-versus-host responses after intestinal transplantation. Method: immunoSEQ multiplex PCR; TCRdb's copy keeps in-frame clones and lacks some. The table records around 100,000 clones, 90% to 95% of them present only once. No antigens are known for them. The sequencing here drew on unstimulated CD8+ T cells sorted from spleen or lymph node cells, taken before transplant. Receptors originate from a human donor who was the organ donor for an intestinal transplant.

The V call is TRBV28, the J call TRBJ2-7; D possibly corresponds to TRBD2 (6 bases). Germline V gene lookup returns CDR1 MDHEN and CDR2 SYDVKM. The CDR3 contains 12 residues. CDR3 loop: CAISGTPYEQYF. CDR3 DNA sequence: TGTGCTATATCCGGGACTCCCTACGAGCAGTACTTC.

This CDR3 is CASSLGAGETQYF. As DNA, the CDR3 is TGTGCCAGCAGCTTGGGGGCAGGGGAGACCCAGTACTTC. The rearrangement joins TRBV7-9 to TRBJ2-5, with a possible D match to TRBD1 (6 bases). The V and J ends lost 3 bases and 5 bases respectively, with 10 bases between them. This CDR3 is 13 amino acids long. Germline V CDR1 and CDR2: SEHNR, FQNEAQ (reference sequence).

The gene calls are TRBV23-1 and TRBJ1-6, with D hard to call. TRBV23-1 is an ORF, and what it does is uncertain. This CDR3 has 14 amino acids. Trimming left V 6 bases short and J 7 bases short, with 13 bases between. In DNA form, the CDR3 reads TGCGCCAGCAGCCACGTAGGGTTGAATTCACCCCTCCACTTT. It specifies CASSHVGLNSPLHF.

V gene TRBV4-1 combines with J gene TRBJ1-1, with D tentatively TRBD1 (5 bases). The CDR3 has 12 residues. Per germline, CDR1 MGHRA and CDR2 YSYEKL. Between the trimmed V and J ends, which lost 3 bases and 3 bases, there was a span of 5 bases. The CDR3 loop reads CASSQGDTEAFF. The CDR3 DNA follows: TGCGCCAGCAGCCAGGGGGACACTGAAGCTTTCTTT.

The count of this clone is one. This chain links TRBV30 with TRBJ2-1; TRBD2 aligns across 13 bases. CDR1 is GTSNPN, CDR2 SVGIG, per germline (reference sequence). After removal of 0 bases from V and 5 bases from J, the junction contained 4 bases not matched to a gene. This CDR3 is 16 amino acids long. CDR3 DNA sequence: TGTGCCTGGAGTGTTCTAGGACTAGCGGGAGACAATGAGCAGTTCTTC. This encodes CAWSVLGLAGDNEQFF.

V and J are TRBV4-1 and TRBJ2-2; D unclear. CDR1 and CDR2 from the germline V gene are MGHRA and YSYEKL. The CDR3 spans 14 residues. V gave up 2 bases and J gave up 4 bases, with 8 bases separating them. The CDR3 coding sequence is TGCGCCAGCAGCCAAACGCGGTCCACCGGGGAGCTGTTTTTT. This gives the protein CASSQTRSTGELFF.

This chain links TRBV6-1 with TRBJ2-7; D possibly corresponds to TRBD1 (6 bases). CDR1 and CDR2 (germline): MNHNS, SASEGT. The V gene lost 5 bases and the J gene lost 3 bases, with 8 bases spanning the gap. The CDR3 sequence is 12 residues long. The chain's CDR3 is CASSRGNYEQYF. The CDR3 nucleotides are TGTGCCAGCAGTAGGGGGAACTACGAGCAGTACTTC.

The CDR3 sequence is CASSHEQGGHEKLFF. CDR3 DNA sequence: TGTGCCAGCAGCCATGAACAGGGAGGCCATGAAAAACTGTTTTTT. The rearrangement uses TRBV21-1 and TRBJ1-4. TRBV21-1 is a pseudogene locus. The CDR3 has 15 amino acids.

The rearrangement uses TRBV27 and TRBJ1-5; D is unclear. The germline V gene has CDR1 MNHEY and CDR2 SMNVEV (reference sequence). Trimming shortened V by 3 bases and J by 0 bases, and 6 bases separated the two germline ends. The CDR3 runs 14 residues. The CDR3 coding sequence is TGTGCCAGCAGTTTGTGGGGTAGCAATCAGCCCCAGCATTTT. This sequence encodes CASSLWGSNQPQHF.

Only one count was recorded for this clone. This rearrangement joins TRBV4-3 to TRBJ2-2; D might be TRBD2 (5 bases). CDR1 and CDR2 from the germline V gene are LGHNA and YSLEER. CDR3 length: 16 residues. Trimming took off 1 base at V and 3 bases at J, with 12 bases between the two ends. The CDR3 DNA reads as TGCGCCAGCAGCCAAGGCGAACTAGATTACACCGGGGAGCTGTTTTTT. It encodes CASSQGELDYTGELFF.

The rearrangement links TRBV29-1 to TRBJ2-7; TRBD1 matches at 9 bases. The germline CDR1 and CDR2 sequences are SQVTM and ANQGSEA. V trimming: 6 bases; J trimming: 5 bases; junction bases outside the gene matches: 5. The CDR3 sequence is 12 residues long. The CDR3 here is CSVAGQGNEQYF. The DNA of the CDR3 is TGCAGCGTAGCTGGACAGGGGAACGAGCAGTACTTC.

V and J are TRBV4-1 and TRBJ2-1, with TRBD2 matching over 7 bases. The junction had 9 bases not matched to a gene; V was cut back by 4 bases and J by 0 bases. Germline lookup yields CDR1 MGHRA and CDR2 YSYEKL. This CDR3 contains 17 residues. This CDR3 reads CASSLPGLPSSYNEQFF. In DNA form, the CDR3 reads TGCGCCAGCAGCCTTCCGGGACTACCGAGCTCCTACAATGAGCAGTTCTTC.

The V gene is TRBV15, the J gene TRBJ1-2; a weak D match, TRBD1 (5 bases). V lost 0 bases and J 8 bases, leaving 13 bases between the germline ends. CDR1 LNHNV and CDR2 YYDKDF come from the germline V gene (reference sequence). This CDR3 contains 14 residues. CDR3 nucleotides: TGTGCCACCAGCAGAGACCTCGGGGGTGTCGGCTACACCTTC. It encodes CATSRDLGGVGYTF.

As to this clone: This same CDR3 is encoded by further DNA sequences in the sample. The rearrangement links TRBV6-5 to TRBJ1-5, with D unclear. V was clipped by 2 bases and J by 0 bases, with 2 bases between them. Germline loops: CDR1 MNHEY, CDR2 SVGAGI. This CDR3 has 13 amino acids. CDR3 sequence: CASSYNSNQPQHF. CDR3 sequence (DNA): TGTGCCAGCAGTTACAATAGCAATCAGCCCCAGCATTTT.

In DNA form, the CDR3 reads TGTGCCAGCAGGGAGGGCAACACCGGGGAGCTGTTTTTT. This translates into CASREGNTGELFF. The V and J genes are TRBV27 and TRBJ2-2, with a possible D match to TRBD2 (6 bases). V was pared by 6 bases and J by 2 bases, with 7 bases between. The germline V gene has CDR1 MNHEY and CDR2 SMNVEV (reference sequence). This CDR3 has 13 amino acids.

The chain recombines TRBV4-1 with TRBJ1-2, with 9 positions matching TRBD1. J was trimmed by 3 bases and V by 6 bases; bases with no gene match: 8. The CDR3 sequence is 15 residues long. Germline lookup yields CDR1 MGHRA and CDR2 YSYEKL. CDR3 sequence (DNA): TGCGCCAGCAGGGACACAGGGGGCTTGTACTATGGCTACACCTTC. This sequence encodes CASRDTGGLYYGYTF.

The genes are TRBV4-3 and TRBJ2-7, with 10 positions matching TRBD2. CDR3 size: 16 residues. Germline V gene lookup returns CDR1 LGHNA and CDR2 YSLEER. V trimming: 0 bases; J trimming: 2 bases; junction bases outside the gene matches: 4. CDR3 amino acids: CASSQDRGTSAYEQYF. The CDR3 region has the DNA TGCGCCAGCAGCCAAGATAGGGGGACTAGCGCCTACGAGCAGTACTTC.

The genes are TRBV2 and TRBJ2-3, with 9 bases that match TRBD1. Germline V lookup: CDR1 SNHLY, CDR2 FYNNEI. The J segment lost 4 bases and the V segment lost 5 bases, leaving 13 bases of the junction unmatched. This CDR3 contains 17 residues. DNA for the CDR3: TGTGCCAGCAGTCCACTAGACCACAGGGGGCTCCCAGATACGCAGTATTTT. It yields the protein CASSPLDHRGLPDTQYF.

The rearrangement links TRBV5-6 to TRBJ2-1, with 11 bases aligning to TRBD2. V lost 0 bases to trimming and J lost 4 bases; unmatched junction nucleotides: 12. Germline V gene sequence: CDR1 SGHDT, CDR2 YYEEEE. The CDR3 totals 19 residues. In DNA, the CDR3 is TGTGCCAGCAGCTTGGTTTCGGCGACTAGCGGGACGACGTACAATGAGCAGTTCTTC. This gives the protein CASSLVSATSGTTYNEQFF.

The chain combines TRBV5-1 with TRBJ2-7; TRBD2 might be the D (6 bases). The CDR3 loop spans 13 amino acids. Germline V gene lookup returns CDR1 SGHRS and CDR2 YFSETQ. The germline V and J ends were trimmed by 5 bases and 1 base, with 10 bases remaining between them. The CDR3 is CASRIAASYEQYF. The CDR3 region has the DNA TGCGCCAGCAGAATAGCGGCTTCCTACGAGCAGTACTTC.

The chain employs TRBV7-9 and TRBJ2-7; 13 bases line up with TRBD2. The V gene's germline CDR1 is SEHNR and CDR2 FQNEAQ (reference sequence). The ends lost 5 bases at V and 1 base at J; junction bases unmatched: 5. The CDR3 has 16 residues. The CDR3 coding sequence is TGTGCCAGCAGCCTAAGGGGACTAGCGGGGTCCTACGAGCAGTACTTC. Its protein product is CASSLRGLAGSYEQYF.

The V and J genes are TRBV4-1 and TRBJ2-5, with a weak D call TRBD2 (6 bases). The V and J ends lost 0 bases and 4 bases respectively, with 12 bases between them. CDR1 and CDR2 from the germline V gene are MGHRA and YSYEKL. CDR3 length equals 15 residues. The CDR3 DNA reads TGCGCCAGCAGCCAAGATCCGGAGGGATTAGAGACCCAGTACTTC. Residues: CASSQDPEGLETQYF.

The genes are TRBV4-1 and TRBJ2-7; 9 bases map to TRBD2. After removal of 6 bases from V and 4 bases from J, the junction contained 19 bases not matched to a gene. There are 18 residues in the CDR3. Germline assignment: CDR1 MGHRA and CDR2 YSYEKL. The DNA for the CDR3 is TGCGCCAGCAGGGGAGGGGCTAGCGGGACCAAAAGGAGGTACGAGCAGTACTTC. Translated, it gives CASRGGASGTKRRYEQYF.

The CDR3 bases are TGTGCCAGCAGCATCGACAGGGAGGTGTACGAGCAGTACTTC. This translates into CASSIDREVYEQYF. The chain couples TRBV27 to TRBJ2-7; D might be TRBD1 (7 bases). V was trimmed by 6 bases and J by 4 bases, leaving 16 bases between them. Germline CDR1 MNHEY, CDR2 SMNVEV (reference sequence). CDR3 size: 14 residues.

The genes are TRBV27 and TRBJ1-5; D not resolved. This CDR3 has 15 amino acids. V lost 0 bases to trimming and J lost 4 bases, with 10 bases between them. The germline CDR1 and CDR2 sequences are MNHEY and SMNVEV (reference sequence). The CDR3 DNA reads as TGTGCCAGCAGTTTATCGGTCGGATTGAATCAGCCCCAGCATTTT. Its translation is CASSLSVGLNQPQHF.